This T cell receptor beta chain is drawn from a study of blood T cell repertoires in COVID-19. About the research overall: The United States, Italy and Spain provided the acute and convalescent COVID-19 samples. PBMCs, B-cell-depleted T cells, or T cells were the source of the cDNA or gDNA that made up the material.

CDR1 SGHRS and CDR2 YFSETQ come from the germline V gene. V lost 4 bases and J 2 bases, leaving 18 bases between the germline ends. The length of the CDR3 is 16 residues. As processed by the authors: Nucleated cell counts were estimated from reference gene primer amplification. Only in-frame clones appear in the TCRdb table, and some are missing; sequencing was by immunoSEQ multiplex PCR. V, J and clone size reflect that table, while D and trimming were determined from the DNA. The table lists under 200,000 clones, roughly 83% of them singletons, with 5.5% to 7% in the top ten. Source material: peripheral blood. The chain combines TRBV5-1 with TRBJ1-1; D remains ambiguous. This receptor was obtained from a woman in her 40s with COVID-19, enrolled during active disease. CDR3 DNA sequence: TGCGCCAGCAGCCCCCGAGAAGGAGGCCAAAACACTGAAGCTTTCTTT. Its translation is CASSPREGGQNTEAFF.